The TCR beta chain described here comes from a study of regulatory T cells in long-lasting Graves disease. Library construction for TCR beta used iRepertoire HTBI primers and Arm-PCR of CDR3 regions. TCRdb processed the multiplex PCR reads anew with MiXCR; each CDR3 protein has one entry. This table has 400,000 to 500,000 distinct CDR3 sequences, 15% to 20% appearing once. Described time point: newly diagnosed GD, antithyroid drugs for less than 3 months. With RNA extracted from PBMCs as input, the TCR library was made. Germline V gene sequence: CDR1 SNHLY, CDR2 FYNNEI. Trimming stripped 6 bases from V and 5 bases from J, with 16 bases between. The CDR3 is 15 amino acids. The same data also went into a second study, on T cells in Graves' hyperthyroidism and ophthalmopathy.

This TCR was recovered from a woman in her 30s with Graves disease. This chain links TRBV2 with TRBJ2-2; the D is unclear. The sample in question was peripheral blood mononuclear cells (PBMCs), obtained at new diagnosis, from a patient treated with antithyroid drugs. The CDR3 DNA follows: TGTGCCAGCAGAGAGTCCTTGCAGTGGACCGGGGAGCTGTTTTTT. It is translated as CASRESLQWTGELFF. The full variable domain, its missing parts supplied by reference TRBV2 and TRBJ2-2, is EPEVTQTPSHQVTQMGQEVILRCVPISNHLYFYWYRQILGQKVEFLVSFYNNEISEKSEIFDDQFSVERPDGSNFTLKIRSTKLEDSAMYFCASRESLQWTGELFFGEGSRLTVL.